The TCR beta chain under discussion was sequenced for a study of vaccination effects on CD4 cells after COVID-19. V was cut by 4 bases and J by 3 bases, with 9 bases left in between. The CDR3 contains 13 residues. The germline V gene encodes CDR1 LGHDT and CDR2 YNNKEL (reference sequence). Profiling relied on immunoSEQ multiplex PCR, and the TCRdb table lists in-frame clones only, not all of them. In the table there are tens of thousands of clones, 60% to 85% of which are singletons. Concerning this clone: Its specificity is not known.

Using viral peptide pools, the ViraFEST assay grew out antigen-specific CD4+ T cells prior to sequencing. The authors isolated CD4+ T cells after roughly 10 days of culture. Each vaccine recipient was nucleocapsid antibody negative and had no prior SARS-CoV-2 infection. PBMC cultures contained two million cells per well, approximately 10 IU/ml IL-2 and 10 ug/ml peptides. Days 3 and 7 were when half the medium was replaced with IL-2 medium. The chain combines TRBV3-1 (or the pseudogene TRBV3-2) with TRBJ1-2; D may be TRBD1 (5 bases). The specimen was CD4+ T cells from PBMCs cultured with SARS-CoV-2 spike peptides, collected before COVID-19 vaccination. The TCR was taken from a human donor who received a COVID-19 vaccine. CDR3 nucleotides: TGTGCCAGCAGCCTCACAGGAGACTATGGCTACACCTTC. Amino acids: CASSLTGDYGYTF.